A selection of T cell receptor beta chains follows, all from one sample in a study of graft-versus-host responses after intestinal transplantation. The antigens for these receptors are not known. Profiling relied on immunoSEQ multiplex PCR, and the TCRdb table lists in-frame clones only, not all of them. The profile covers around 50,000 clones, with 89% appearing a single time and approximately 0.6% taken by the ten largest. This sample comprised unstimulated CD4+ T cells sorted from spleen or lymph node cells, obtained before transplant. All receptors derive from a human donor who was the organ donor for an intestinal transplant. CDR3s include the opening cysteine and the closing phenylalanine or tryptophan. The D gene is left open where the match is weak. A clone size is listed for some rows: how often the clone was seen (once, few, many), or a class if it is expanded.

>-|TRBJ2-7|-|TRBV7-9
TGTGCCAGCAGCTCTACAGGGATTTCCTTGTACGAGCAGTACTTC
CASSSTGISLYEQYF
>-|TRBJ1-2|-|TRBV6-1
TGTGCCAGCAGTGAAATGATGACAGCTAACTATGGCTACACCTTC
CASSEMMTANYGYTF
>-|TRBJ1-1|-|TRBV6-5
TGTGCCAGCAGTTACGCCGGGACAATGAACACTGAAGCTTTCTTT
CASSYAGTMNTEAFF
>-|TRBJ2-1|-|TRBV2
TGTGCCAGCGAGGCGCCAAGCTCCTACAATGAGCAGTTCTTC
CASEAPSSYNEQFF
>-|TRBJ2-4|-|TRBV28
TGTGCCAGCAGTTTAGAGGGTCTAGCCAAAAACATTCAGTACTTC
CASSLEGLAKNIQYF
>-|TRBJ1-5|-|TRBV28
TGTGCCAGCACCCTCTCGGGGGGAGGCAATCAGCCCCAGCATTTT
CASTLSGGGNQPQHF
>-|TRBJ2-7|once|TRBV11-2
TGTGCCAGCAGCTTAGATCTAAGGACATACCTCTACGAGCAGTACTTC
CASSLDLRTYLYEQYF
>-|TRBJ2-5|-|TRBV29-1
TGCAGCGTTGAGCCCCCTCTATTTAAGACCCAGTACTTC
CSVEPPLFKTQYF
>-|TRBJ1-2|-|TRBV28
TGTGCCAGCAACCTGGGGGGGGGCGCGGACTATGGCTACACCTTC
CASNLGGGADYGYTF
>-|TRBJ2-7|few|TRBV6-5
TGTGCCAGCAGTCCCAGCTCCTACGAGCAGTACTTC
CASSPSSYEQYF
>-|TRBJ1-2|once|TRBV28
TGTGCCAGCAGTTTAGTGAACACAAACTATGGCTACACCTTC
CASSLVNTNYGYTF
>TRBD1|TRBJ1-1|-|TRBV5-4
TGTGCCAGCAGCCTAAAGACAGGGGAGGTTGAAGCTTTCTTT
CASSLKTGEVEAFF
>TRBD1|TRBJ2-7|once|TRBV28
TGTGCCAGCAGTTGGGACAGATACGAGCAGTACTTC
CASSWDRYEQYF
>TRBD1|TRBJ2-7|-|TRBV27
TGTGCCAGCAGTTCCTCCGGGACAGGGGCGAGGGAGCAGTACTTC
CASSSSGTGAREQYF
>-|TRBJ1-1|once|TRBV5-1
TGCGCCAGCAGCTTGCAGAAGGTGACACACTCGAACACTGAAGCTTTCTTT
CASSLQKVTHSNTEAFF
>-|TRBJ1-1|-|TRBV18
TGTGCCAGCTCACCCCCCACGAGGGTGGGGAACACTGAAGCTTTCTTT
CASSPPTRVGNTEAFF
>-|TRBJ1-3|-|TRBV29-1
TGCAGCGTTGCCCCAGAGACGGGCTCTGGAAACACCATATATTTT
CSVAPETGSGNTIYF
>TRBD1|TRBJ2-1|-|TRBV14
TGTGCCACCTCGGGACAGGGTTACAATGAGCAGTTCTTC
CATSGQGYNEQFF
>-|TRBJ2-7|few|TRBV12-1
TGTGCCAGCAGCTTTGTTCAGGTAAGGTTGAAATACGAGCAGTACTTC
CASSFVQVRLKYEQYF
>-|TRBJ2-1|-|TRBV7-2
TGTGCCAGCAGCTTAGTTTCGGGAGCGCAGCGCAATGAGCAGTTCTTC
CASSLVSGAQRNEQFF
>TRBD2|TRBJ2-7|-|TRBV29-1
TGCAGCGTCGTTCCGACTAGCGGGAGACGATACGAGCAGTACTTC
CSVVPTSGRRYEQYF
>-|TRBJ1-1|-|TRBV28
TGTGCCAGCAGTTTATGGGGGCCAGGGGCAGGAATTGAAGCTTTCTTT
CASSLWGPGAGIEAFF
>-|TRBJ1-4|once|TRBV7-2
TGTGCCAGCAGCAAGCGGACAGCTGAAAAGCTGTTTTTT
CASSKRTAEKLFF
>-|TRBJ2-2|-|TRBV6-1
TGTGCCAGCAGTGTCCGTCCCGGGACATTCGCGAACACCGGGGAGCTGTTTTTT
CASSVRPGTFANTGELFF
>TRBD2|TRBJ2-1|once|TRBV9
TGTGCCAGCAGCCCCCGACTAGCGGTCCAGGCTAGTGAGCAGTTCTTC
CASSPRLAVQASEQFF
>-|TRBJ2-5|few|TRBV4-2
TGTGCCAGCAGCCAAGTGGGGGCCAGCAGAAAAGAGACCCAGTACTTC
CASSQVGASRKETQYF
>-|TRBJ1-2|-|TRBV2
TGTGCCAGCAGAGCTGACAGTACTAACTATGGCTACACCTTC
CASRADSTNYGYTF
>TRBD2|TRBJ2-5|-|TRBV5-1
TGCGCCAGCAGCTTGGACCTAGCGGGATTGTGGGAGACCCAGTACTTC
CASSLDLAGLWETQYF
>-|TRBJ1-4|-|TRBV7-3
TGTGCCAGCAGTCCCGGACTGTTTTTT
CASSPGLFF
>TRBD2|TRBJ2-1|-|TRBV4-3
TGCGCCAGCAGCCAAGAGCGGGAGACTAACTACAATGAGCAGTTCTTC
CASSQERETNYNEQFF
>TRBD1|TRBJ1-4|-|TRBV6-6
TGTGCCAGCAGGACAGGGTATGAAAAACTGTTTTTT
CASRTGYEKLFF
>-|TRBJ2-7|-|TRBV10-3
TGTGCCACCTTAGCCGAGCAGTACTTC
CATLAEQYF
>-|TRBJ2-1|few|TRBV5-4
TGTGCCAGCAGCTTACGGAATGAGCAGTTCTTC
CASSLRNEQFF
>TRBD2|TRBJ2-7|-|TRBV30
TGTGCCTGGGGCTTCCCCACTAGCGGGAGGAACGAGCAGTACTTC
CAWGFPTSGRNEQYF
>TRBD1|TRBJ2-5|-|TRBV5-4
TGTGCCAGCAGTAGCAACAGGGGGGAAGGAGAGACCCAGTACTTC
CASSSNRGEGETQYF
>-|TRBJ1-4|-|TRBV28
TGTGCAAGCAGGAGACAGCCTGCAACTAATGAAAAACTGTTTTTT
CASRRQPATNEKLFF
>TRBD2|TRBJ2-1|-|TRBV18
TGTGCCAGCTCACTCACTAGCGGGATTCCCAATGAGCAGTTCTTC
CASSLTSGIPNEQFF
>TRBD1|TRBJ1-3|-|TRBV28
TGTGCCAGCAGTTTATCAGGGACAGGTATTTCTGGAAACACCATATATTTT
CASSLSGTGISGNTIYF
>-|TRBJ2-1|-|TRBV2
TGTGCCAGCAGTGTCCGGACTGGAGGGGATGAGCAGTTCTTC
CASSVRTGGDEQFF
>-|TRBJ1-3|-|TRBV4-3
TGCGCCAGCAGCCAAGATCCGTCCTCTGGAAACACCATATATTTT
CASSQDPSSGNTIYF
>-|TRBJ2-6|-|TRBV15
TGTGCCACCAGCAGAGAACGAATCGATGTAGGGGATTCCGGGGCCAACGTCCTGACTTTC
CATSRERIDVGDSGANVLTF
>-|TRBJ1-5|-|TRBV4-2
TGTGCCAGCAGCCGGAGCACACAGGGTAGCAATCAGCCCCAGCATTTT
CASSRSTQGSNQPQHF
>TRBD2|TRBJ2-1|-|TRBV7-9
TGTGCCAGCAGCTCAGGACTAGCGGGAGATGGGAATGAGCAGTTCTTC
CASSSGLAGDGNEQFF
>TRBD1|TRBJ2-7|-|TRBV5-4
TGTGCCAGCAGCCAAAATACAGGGGGCTACGAGCAGTACTTC
CASSQNTGGYEQYF
>-|TRBJ1-2|-|TRBV30
TGTGCCTGGAGTGCCATGGGCAGCAACTATGGCTACACCTTC
CAWSAMGSNYGYTF
>-|TRBJ2-7|-|TRBV7-2
TGTGCCAGCAGTAGAGCGGGTTCCACCCCCCAGTACTTC
CASSRAGSTPQYF
>-|TRBJ2-3|-|TRBV11-3
TGTGCCAGCAGCCCCGGAGGCGGTGAGGACGGGACAGATACGCAGTATTTT
CASSPGGGEDGTDTQYF
>-|TRBJ1-4|-|TRBV5-1
TGCGCCAGCAGGGAGGGACCTGCTAATGAAAAACTGTTTTTT
CASREGPANEKLFF
>TRBD1|TRBJ1-5|-|TRBV18
TGTGCCAGCTCACCTGGACAGGGGAATAATGGCAATCAGCCCCAGCATTTT
CASSPGQGNNGNQPQHF
>-|TRBJ1-1|-|TRBV30
TGTGCCTGGACCCCGGGAGGCGGGGACACTGAAGCTTTCTTT
CAWTPGGGDTEAFF
>-|TRBJ2-1|-|TRBV7-9
TGTGCCAGCAGCTTCGGGGCGGGACCGGATGAGCAGTTCTTC
CASSFGAGPDEQFF
>TRBD1|TRBJ2-5|-|TRBV5-1
TGCGCCAGCAGCTTGGAAGGGACAGGCGAACCTGGGGGGGAGACCCAGTACTTC
CASSLEGTGEPGGETQYF